These 18 T cell receptor beta chains originate from one sample sequenced in a study of shared clonotypes between healthy human individuals. Clones were sequenced by immunoSEQ multiplex PCR, and TCRdb holds only the in-frame ones, with some missing. Of 2 million to 2.5 million clones in the sample, more than 90% were seen once. The sequencing input was naive CD4+ T cells sorted from blood. Subset given: CD45RA+ positively selected. The receptors were gathered from a young man in good health.

V and J are TRBV10-3 and TRBJ2-5; possibly TRBD2 for D (5 bases). Trimming cost V 0 bases and J 1 base, with 15 bases left between them. Germline lookup yields CDR1 ENHRY and CDR2 SYGVKD. The CDR3 totals 17 residues. The CDR3 loop reads CAISESMGIGGQETQYF. The CDR3 DNA reads TGTGCCATCAGTGAGTCGATGGGTATTGGAGGCCAAGAGACCCAGTACTTC.

V and J are TRBV30 and TRBJ2-5, with TRBD2 matching 10 bases. V trimming: 0 bases; J trimming: 2 bases; junction bases outside the gene matches: 12. The germline V gene encodes CDR1 GTSNPN and CDR2 SVGIG (reference sequence). CDR3 length: 18 residues. The CDR3 DNA follows: TGTGCCTGGAGTGTAGTCCGGACTAGCGGATTCGGGCAAGAGACCCAGTACTTC. Translating gives CAWSVVRTSGFGQETQYF.

CDR3 DNA: TGCGCCAGCAGCTTTACCCGCGGGGAAAATGAGCAGTTCTTC. The encoded protein is CASSFTRGENEQFF. The chain is built from TRBV5-1 and TRBJ2-1; tentatively, D is TRBD2 (6 bases). This CDR3 is built from 14 residues. The V and J ends lost 2 bases and 7 bases respectively, with 13 bases between them. Germline CDR1 SGHRS, CDR2 YFSETQ. The full variable domain, rest sourced from reference TRBV5-1 and TRBJ2-1, is KAGVTQTPRYLIKTRGQQVTLSCSPISGHRSVSWYQQTPGQGLQFLFEYFSETQRNKGNFPGRFSGRQFSNSRSEMNVSTLELGDSALYLCASSFTRGENEQFFGPGTRLTVL.

The table lists this clone with a count of one. This rearrangement joins TRBV10-2 to TRBJ2-5, with 7 bases identical to TRBD2. Germline V gene data show CDR1 as WSHSY and CDR2 as SAAADI. The junction had 6 bases not matched to a gene; V was cut back by 5 bases and J by 3 bases. The CDR3 has 14 residues. The CDR3, as DNA: TGCGCCAGCAGTCCCGGGACTACAAAAGAGACCCAGTACTTC. Protein: CASSPGTTKETQYF.

The chain is built from TRBV5-1 and TRBJ2-1; TRBD2 is a possible D gene (7 bases). The CDR3 extends over 14 amino acids. Germline lookup yields CDR1 SGHRS and CDR2 YFSETQ. V lost 5 bases, J lost 7 bases, and 16 bases lay in between. The CDR3 loop is CASSFGGASNEQFF. CDR3 in DNA: TGCGCCAGCAGTTTTGGGGGGGCCTCTAATGAGCAGTTCTTC.

The rearrangement joins TRBV5-1 to TRBJ2-3, with D uncertain. The CDR3 loop spans 13 amino acids. The V gene lost 4 bases and the J gene lost 2 bases, with 8 bases spanning the gap. The germline CDR1 and CDR2 sequences are SGHRS and YFSETQ. CDR3 DNA sequence: TGCGCCAGCAGCGTTGGAGCCACAGATACGCAGTATTTT. It encodes CASSVGATDTQYF. Full variable domain (remainder filled in from reference TRBV5-1 and TRBJ2-3): KAGVTQTPRYLIKTRGQQVTLSCSPISGHRSVSWYQQTPGQGLQFLFEYFSETQRNKGNFPGRFSGRQFSNSRSEMNVSTLELGDSALYLCASSVGATDTQYFGPGTRLTVL.

V and J are TRBV19 and TRBJ1-2; maybe TRBD1 (5 bases). V was clipped by 5 bases and J by 4 bases, with 14 bases between them. This CDR3 spans 14 amino acids. Germline CDR1 LNHDA, CDR2 SQIVND (reference sequence). The CDR3 region is CASSFETGPYGYTF. In DNA, the CDR3 is TGTGCCAGTAGTTTCGAGACGGGACCCTATGGCTACACCTTC.

The chain has TRBV5-6 and TRBJ1-4; no reliable D call. Germline CDR1 reads SGHDT; CDR2 reads YYEEEE. The CDR3 sequence is 16 residues long. V was shortened by 2 bases and J by 3 bases, with 14 bases between the two germline ends. The CDR3 here is CASSFGRMRANEKLFF. The DNA of the CDR3 is TGTGCCAGCAGCTTCGGAAGAATGAGAGCTAATGAAAAACTGTTTTTT.

V usage is TRBV7-9 and J usage is TRBJ1-3; the match to TRBD1 covers 7 bases. Germline loops: CDR1 SEHNR, CDR2 FQNEAQ (reference sequence). The CDR3 has 14 residues. Unmatched junction bases numbered 3, after V lost 2 bases and J lost 5 bases. In DNA form, the CDR3 reads TGTGCCAGCAGCTTACAACAGGGGCGAAACACCATATATTTT. Its protein product is CASSLQQGRNTIYF.

V usage is TRBV4-1 and J usage is TRBJ2-3; possible D gene TRBD1, 5 bases. CDR3 length: 14 amino acids. The V end lost 0 bases, the J end lost 4 bases, and 8 bases lay between the germline ends. In germline, CDR1 is MGHRA, CDR2 YSYEKL. CDR3 protein: CASSQDQGPDTQYF. In DNA form, the CDR3 reads TGCGCCAGCAGCCAAGACCAGGGCCCAGATACGCAGTATTTT.

The chain is built from TRBV19 and TRBJ2-7; D might be TRBD1 (6 bases). The germline CDR1 and CDR2 sequences are LNHDA and SQIVND (reference sequence). The length of the CDR3 is 17 residues. V lost 5 bases and J lost 0, with 20 bases in between. The CDR3 DNA reads as TGTGCCAGTAGTCTCCGCACTGCTCGGGACAACTCCTACGAGCAGTACTTC. Translation: CASSLRTARDNSYEQYF. The full variable domain, completed using reference TRBV19 and TRBJ2-7, is DGGITQSPKYLFRKEGQNVTLSCEQNLNHDAMYWYRQDPGQGLRLIYYSQIVNDFQKGDIAEGYSVSREKKESFPLTVTSAQKNPTAFYLCASSLRTARDNSYEQYFGPGTRLTVT.

The chain joins TRBV6-6 to TRBJ1-1; 7 nucleotides line up with TRBD1. The CDR3 has 14 residues. CDR1 is MNHNY, CDR2 SVGAGI, per germline (reference sequence). Trimming at V came to 0 bases and at J to 4 bases, leaving 2 bases not matched to a gene. The CDR3 loop reads CASSYSRGPTEAFF. Written as DNA, the CDR3 is TGTGCCAGCAGTTACTCAAGGGGGCCCACTGAAGCTTTCTTT.

The chain joins TRBV6-1 to TRBJ1-3; no clear D gene. The CDR3 contains 14 residues. The germline V and J ends were trimmed by 10 bases and 5 bases, with 18 bases remaining between them. Germline assignment: CDR1 MNHNS and CDR2 SASEGT. The CDR3 DNA reads TGTGCCACCAGAGACCCTCCTCCCAGAAACACCATATATTTT. It codes for CATRDPPPRNTIYF.

V usage is TRBV30 and J usage is TRBJ2-3; 11 nucleotides agree with TRBD2. The CDR3 length is 16 residues. With 2 bases clipped from V and 2 bases from J, the junction kept 6 bases outside the gene matches. Germline CDR1 is GTSNPN and CDR2 is SVGIG (reference sequence). CDR3 DNA: TGTGCCTGGAGTCCGGGACTAGCGGCATTCACAGATACGCAGTATTTT. Translating it yields CAWSPGLAAFTDTQYF.

The chain carries TRBV29-1 and TRBJ2-7; TRBD1 matches at 10 bases. The CDR3 consists of 14 residues. Looked up from germline, CDR1 is SQVTM and CDR2 is ANQGSEA. V dropped 4 bases and J dropped 2; count of bases not matched to a gene: 5. CDR3 sequence (DNA): TGCAGCGTTGCGCTGGGACAGGGGCCCTACGAGCAGTACTTC. Translating gives CSVALGQGPYEQYF.

The chain is built from TRBV18 and TRBJ1-2, with D hard to call. With 3 bases removed from V and 4 bases from J, the gap between germline ends came to 15 bases. The CDR3 runs 15 residues. The germline CDR1 and CDR2 sequences are KGHSH and LQKENI. As DNA, the CDR3 is TGTGCCAGCTCACCGGTTCAGGCCAGCTCCTATGGCTACACCTTC. It yields the protein CASSPVQASSYGYTF.

The chain couples TRBV30 to TRBJ1-2, with D possibly matching TRBD1 (5 bases). Germline V gene lookup returns CDR1 GTSNPN and CDR2 SVGIG (reference sequence). Deletions cut 6 bases from V and 4 bases from J, with 21 bases between. The CDR3 contains 15 residues. The CDR3 sequence is CACGGPSSLIYGYTF. The CDR3 DNA reads TGTGCCTGCGGGGGACCCTCGAGTCTGATCTATGGCTACACCTTC.

The chain's CDR3 is CASSLGPGAGYGYTF. The CDR3, as DNA: TGTGCCAGCAGTTTAGGCCCAGGGGCAGGATATGGCTACACCTTC. V is TRBV27 and J is TRBJ1-2; a possible D gene is TRBD1 (6 bases). The CDR3 has 15 residues. The ends were cut back, 2 bases at V and 5 bases at J, with 15 bases in the middle. The germline CDR1 and CDR2 sequences are MNHEY and SMNVEV (reference sequence).